The source of this T cell receptor beta chain is a study of blood T cell repertoires in COVID-19. As originally analysed: For nucleated cells, counts were estimated from reference gene primer amplification. Assay used: immunoSEQ multiplex PCR; TCRdb lists only in-frame clones, some missing. The V and J calls and the clone size are those of that table, but D and trimming were determined from the DNA. The data show about 160,000 clones, around four fifths seen once. This TCR came from a woman in her 50s in a cohort exposed to, infected with or recovered from COVID-19 (not recorded which). The sample was PBMCs or T cells enriched from blood (not recorded which).

The CDR3 DNA reads as TGTGCCAGCAGTTTTCTTCCAAAGGGAGGCACTGAAGCTTTCTTT. Its translation is CASSFLPKGGTEAFF. The genes are TRBV28 and TRBJ1-1; no clear D. The CDR3 is 15 residues long. V shed 3 bases and J shed 4 bases, with 15 bases lying between them. Germline-derived CDR1 and CDR2 are MDHEN and SYDVKM.